This T cell receptor beta chain was retrieved from a study of blood T cell repertoires in COVID-19. The germline V and J ends were trimmed by 4 bases and 2 bases, with 5 bases remaining between them. Germline assignment: CDR1 MNHEY and CDR2 SMNVEV (reference sequence). There are 12 residues in the CDR3. Per the original data handling: Estimates of nucleated cell counts were drawn from the amplification of reference gene primers. Measured with immunoSEQ multiplex PCR; TCRdb has only the in-frame clones, and not every one. V and J calls and clone size are given by that table; D and trimming were obtained from the DNA. The sample holds around 250,000 clones; around 82% are singletons and the top ten take around 2.9%.

Material: peripheral blood. The clonotype comes from a woman aged 18-30 years with acute or convalescent COVID-19. The chain is built from TRBV27 and TRBJ1-1; unclear D gene. DNA for the CDR3: TGTGCCAGCAGTTATTCAAACACTGAAGCTTTCTTT. Residues: CASSYSNTEAFF.